This T cell receptor beta chain stems from a study of identical twins. In regard to this clonotype: As yet, its antigen is unknown.

This CDR3 is built from 14 residues. V trimming: 5 bases; J trimming: 5 bases; junction bases outside the gene matches: 4. TCRdb used MiXCR to reprocess the 5' RACE reads, holding one entry per CDR3 protein. Altogether about 810,000 distinct CDR3 sequences are present, about 12% being singletons, with the ten largest covering around 1.6%. Overall study findings and caveats: Models underestimated how often monozygotic twins shared out-of-frame TCR alpha.

These same data were also listed under a study on yellow fever vaccine responses in identical twins.

The chain couples TRBV12-3 or TRBV12-4 to TRBJ2-1; 9 bases are shared with TRBD1. The clonotype was recovered from a woman aged 18 to 35 in good health. What was sequenced was PBMCs. The CDR3 DNA sequence: TGTGCCAGCAGTAGAGGGACAGGGAACAATGAGCAGTTCTTC. Translation gives CASSRGTGNNEQFF.